One and the same sample provided the 19 T cell receptor beta chains below, sequenced in a study of monozygotic twins with inflammatory bowel disease. TCRdb processed the 5' RACE reads again and assigns one entry to each CDR3 protein, with no DNA. The table for this sample gives 150,000 or so distinct CDR3 sequences. Sequenced input: blood. All receptors derive from a human donor with ulcerative colitis or Crohn's disease, or a healthy co-twin of an affected twin (not recorded which).

This CDR3 reads CASSLGLARTYNEQFF. The rearrangement links TRBV5-1 to TRBJ2-1; TCRdb calls TRBD2, which cannot be checked without DNA. Per the germline V gene, CDR1 is SGHRS and CDR2 is YFSETQ. The CDR3 runs 16 residues.

The rearrangement joins TRBV5-1 to TRBJ2-7; TCRdb picks TRBD1, but there is no DNA to check that call. Per the germline V gene, CDR1 is SGHRS and CDR2 is YFSETQ. The CDR3 is made up of 15 amino acids. This chain's CDR3 is CASSLRTGDTYEQYF.

The chain combines TRBV20-1 with TRBJ1-6; with no DNA, the TCRdb D assignment of TRBD1 cannot be verified. The germline V gene encodes CDR1 DFQATT and CDR2 SNEGSKA (reference sequence). The CDR3 extends over 14 amino acids. The CDR3 loop is CSAGGGQGNSPLHF.

The chain links TRBV9 to TRBJ2-1; absent DNA, TCRdb's TRBD2 call cannot be checked. In germline, CDR1 is SGDLS, CDR2 YYNGEE. The CDR3 contains 17 residues. Here the CDR3 reads CASSVVASGTSYNEQFF.

The chain combines TRBV28 with TRBJ2-4; TCRdb outputs TRBD1, but without DNA this stays unchecked. The CDR3 has 17 residues. Germline loops: CDR1 MDHEN, CDR2 SYDVKM. CDR3 region: CASSLESARIAKNIQYF.

The CDR3 loop is CAIRADSQETQYF. The chain combines TRBV10-3 with TRBJ2-5; TCRdb's D gene call, TRBD1, goes unchecked for lack of DNA. Germline V gene data show CDR1 as ENHRY and CDR2 as SYGVKD. The CDR3 is made up of 13 amino acids.

This sequence joins TRBV7-2 and TRBJ1-5; no DNA is available, so the TRBD1 call from TCRdb remains unchecked. This CDR3 is 13 amino acids long. Germline loops: CDR1 SGHTA, CDR2 FQGNSA. CDR3 in amino acids: CASTQDRGQPRHF.

The chain couples TRBV28 to TRBJ2-7. The length of the CDR3 is 13 residues. Germline V gene lookup returns CDR1 MDHEN and CDR2 SYDVKM. CDR3 amino acids: CASSSPGFYEQYF.

The CDR3 loop reads CASSPWFGTESSYNEQFF. The chain combines TRBV5-1 with TRBJ2-1; the D call of TRBD1 rests on TCRdb alone, since no DNA is present to check it. In germline, CDR1 is SGHRS, CDR2 YFSETQ. CDR3 length: 18 residues.

This chain connects TRBV12-3 or TRBV12-4 to TRBJ2-2; TCRdb's D call of TRBD1 is untestable without DNA. The CDR3 is made up of 13 amino acids. The CDR3 reads CASSSSGFGELFF.

The rearrangement joins TRBV5-8 to TRBJ1-5; no DNA is available, so the TRBD1 call from TCRdb remains unchecked. Germline-derived CDR1 and CDR2 are SGHTS and YDEGEE. The CDR3 loop spans 14 amino acids. CDR3 in amino acids: CASKQGYSNQPQHF.

The V gene is TRBV7-2, the J gene TRBJ2-3. This CDR3 has 12 amino acids. The germline gives CDR1 SGHTA, CDR2 FQGNSA. CDR3: CASSLGRDTQYF.

V usage is TRBV19 and J usage is TRBJ2-1. This CDR3 is 14 amino acids long. The germline gives CDR1 LNHDA, CDR2 SQIVND (reference sequence). The chain's CDR3 is CASSVEDPYNEQFF.

This chain joins TRBV7-3 and TRBJ2-2; without DNA, the TCRdb call of TRBD2 cannot be checked. Germline loops: CDR1 SGHTA, CDR2 FQGTGA. The CDR3 length is 13 residues. CDR3 residues: CASSALVTGELFF. Supplemented by reference TRBV7-3 and TRBJ2-2, the full variable domain reads GAGVSQTPSNKVTEKGKYVELRCDPISGHTALYWYRQSLGQGPEFLIYFQGTGAADDSGLPNDRFFAVRPEGSVSTLKIQRTERGDSAVYLCASSALVTGELFFGEGSRLTVL.

The CDR3 loop reads CSVQKATSNTEAFF. The chain links TRBV29-1 to TRBJ1-1. Germline V CDR1 and CDR2: SQVTM, ANQGSEA. There are 14 residues in the CDR3.

The rearrangement uses TRBV19 and TRBJ2-5; TCRdb reports TRBD1, a call that lacks DNA to check it against. CDR1 LNHDA and CDR2 SQIVND come from the germline V gene (reference sequence). CDR3 length equals 13 residues. The CDR3 is CASTDRIQETQYF.

This chain joins TRBV5-1 and TRBJ2-7; TCRdb reports TRBD1, a call that lacks DNA to check it against. This CDR3 is built from 16 residues. Germline CDR1 reads SGHRS; CDR2 reads YFSETQ. The CDR3 protein is CASSLTGGGGINEQYF.

This chain links TRBV18 with TRBJ2-7; TCRdb outputs TRBD1, but without DNA this stays unchecked. Germline V gives CDR1 KGHSH, CDR2 LQKENI. The CDR3 is 14 residues long. This CDR3 is CASSPTAHSYEQYF.

The chain combines TRBV5-1 with TRBJ2-1. The germline V gene encodes CDR1 SGHRS and CDR2 YFSETQ. There are 11 residues in the CDR3. CDR3 sequence reads: CASQLSNEQFF.